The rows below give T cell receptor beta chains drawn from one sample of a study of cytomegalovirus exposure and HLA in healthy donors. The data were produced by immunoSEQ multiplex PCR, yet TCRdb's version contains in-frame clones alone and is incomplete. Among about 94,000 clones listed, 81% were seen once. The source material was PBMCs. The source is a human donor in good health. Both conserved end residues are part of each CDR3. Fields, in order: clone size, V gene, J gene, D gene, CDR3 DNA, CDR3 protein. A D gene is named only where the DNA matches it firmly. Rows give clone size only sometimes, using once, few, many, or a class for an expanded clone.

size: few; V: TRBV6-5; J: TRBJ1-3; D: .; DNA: TGTGCCAGCAGTTGGGAACAGGGCGGGGGAAACACCATATATTTT; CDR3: CASSWEQGGGNTIYF
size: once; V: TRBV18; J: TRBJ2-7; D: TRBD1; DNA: TGTGCCAGCTCACCGGGACAGGGTGGCGGGGAGCAGTACTTC; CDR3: CASSPGQGGGEQYF
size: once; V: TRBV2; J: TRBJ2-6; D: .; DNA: TGTGCCACTTCGACAGGGAGGTTGGCTGGGGCCAACGTCCTGACTTTC; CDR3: CATSTGRLAGANVLTF
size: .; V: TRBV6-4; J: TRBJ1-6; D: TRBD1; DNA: TGTGCCAGCAGTGAACAGGGGTATTCACCCCTCCACTTT; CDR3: CASSEQGYSPLHF
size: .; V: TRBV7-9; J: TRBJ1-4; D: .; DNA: TGTGCCAGCAGCTTAGGAGGGGCGGGGAGAGATGAAAAACTGTTTTTT; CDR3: CASSLGGAGRDEKLFF
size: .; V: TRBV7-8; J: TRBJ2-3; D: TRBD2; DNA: TGTGCCAGCAGCTCGGTAATCAAAATAGCGGGAGGGCCGTTGGTCCCAGATACGCAGTATTTT; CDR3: CASSSVIKIAGGPLVPDTQYF
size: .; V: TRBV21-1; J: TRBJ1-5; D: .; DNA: TGTGCCAGCCTCGGGACAGGCAATAGCAATCAGCCCCAGCATTTT; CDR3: CASLGTGNSNQPQHF
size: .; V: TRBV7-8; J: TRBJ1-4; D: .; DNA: TGTGCCAGCAGCTTAGCGAGAGGGGGGGATGAAAGACTGTTTTTT; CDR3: CASSLARGGDERLFF
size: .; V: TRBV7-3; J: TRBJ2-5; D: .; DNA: TGTGCCAGCAGCTTAATGCCTCGGGAGACCCAGTACTTC; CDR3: CASSLMPRETQYF
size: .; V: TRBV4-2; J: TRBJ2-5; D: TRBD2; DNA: TGTGCCAGCAGCCAAGGAGGCGGGGGGATAGAAGAGACCCAGTACTTC; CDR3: CASSQGGGGIEETQYF
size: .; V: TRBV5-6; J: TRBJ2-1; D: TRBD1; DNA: TGTGCCAGCAGCTTGGCCGGGACAGGGTTCCACAATGAGCAGTTCTTC; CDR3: CASSLAGTGFHNEQFF
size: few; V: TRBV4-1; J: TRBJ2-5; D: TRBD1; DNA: TGCGCCAGCAGCCATGACAGGGGCGCAGAGACCCAGTACTTC; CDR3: CASSHDRGAETQYF
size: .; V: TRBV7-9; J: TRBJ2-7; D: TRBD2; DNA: TGTGCCAGCAGCTCACGTAGTAGCGGGAGTCACGAGCAGTACTTC; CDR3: CASSSRSSGSHEQYF
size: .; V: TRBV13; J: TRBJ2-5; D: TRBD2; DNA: TGTGCCAGCAGCCTGACTAGCGGCAAAGAGACCCAGTACTTC; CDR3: CASSLTSGKETQYF
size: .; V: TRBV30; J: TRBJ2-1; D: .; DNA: TGTGCCTGGAGTGGCGGGGCCCTATACAATGAGCAGTTCTTC; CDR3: CAWSGGALYNEQFF
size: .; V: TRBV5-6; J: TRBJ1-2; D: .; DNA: TGTGCCAGCAGCTTGGGACTTCCCCCTCATGGCTACACCTTC; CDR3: CASSLGLPPHGYTF
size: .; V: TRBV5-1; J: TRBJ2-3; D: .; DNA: TGCGCCAGCAGCTTGAGGGAGGCAGATACGCAGTATTTT; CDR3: CASSLREADTQYF
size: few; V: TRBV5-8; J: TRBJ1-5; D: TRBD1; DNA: TGTGCCAGCAGCGTACCCCGGGACAGGGGGGATCAGCCCCAGCATTTT; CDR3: CASSVPRDRGDQPQHF
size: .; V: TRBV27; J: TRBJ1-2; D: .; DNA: TGTGCCAGCAGCAAGGACAGTAACTATGGCTACACCTTC; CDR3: CASSKDSNYGYTF
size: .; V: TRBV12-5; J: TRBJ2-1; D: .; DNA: TGTGCTAGTGGTTTGCGCGAAGACAATGAGCAGTTCTTC; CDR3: CASGLREDNEQFF
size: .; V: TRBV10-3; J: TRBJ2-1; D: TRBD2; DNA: TGTGCCATCAGTGACTCTAGCGGGGGGCCCCATGAGCAGTTCTTC; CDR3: CAISDSSGGPHEQFF
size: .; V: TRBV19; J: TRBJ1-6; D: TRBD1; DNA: TGTGCCAGTAGTACGGACAGGGCAAGAAATTCACCCCTCCACTTT; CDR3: CASSTDRARNSPLHF
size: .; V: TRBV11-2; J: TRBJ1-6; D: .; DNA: TGTGCCAGCAGCTTGGGCAGAACCATTTATAATTCACCCCTCCACTTT; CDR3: CASSLGRTIYNSPLHF
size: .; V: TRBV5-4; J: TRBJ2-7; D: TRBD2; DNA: TGTGCCAGCAGCTTAGGTAATAGCGGGGGACCGCAATACGAGCAGTACTTC; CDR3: CASSLGNSGGPQYEQYF
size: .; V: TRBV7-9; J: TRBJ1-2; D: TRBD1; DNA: TGTGCCAGCAACCGAGGGGCCGGGACAGGGCCTGGCTACACCTTC; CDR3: CASNRGAGTGPGYTF
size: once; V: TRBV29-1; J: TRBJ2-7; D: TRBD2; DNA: TGCAGCGTGATACTAGCGGGAGGTTACGAGCAGTACTTC; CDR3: CSVILAGGYEQYF
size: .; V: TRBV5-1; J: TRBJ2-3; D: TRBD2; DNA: TGCGCCAGCAGCTTGGCGGCGTTAGCGGGAACTGATACGCAGTATTTT; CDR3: CASSLAALAGTDTQYF
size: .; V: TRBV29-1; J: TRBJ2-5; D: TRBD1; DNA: TGCAGCGTTAAACAGGGGCGGCTGGAGACCCAGTACTTC; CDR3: CSVKQGRLETQYF
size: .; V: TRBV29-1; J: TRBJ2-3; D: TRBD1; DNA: TGCAGCGTTGGGGGACCCCAGGGGGCGGATACGCAGTATTTT; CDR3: CSVGGPQGADTQYF
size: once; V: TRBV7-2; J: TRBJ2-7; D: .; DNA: TGTGCCAGCAGCTTAAACTTAGTCGGACATTCCTACGAGCAGTACTTC; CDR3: CASSLNLVGHSYEQYF
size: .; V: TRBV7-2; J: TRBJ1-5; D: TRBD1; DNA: TGTGCCAGCAGCGCCGACGGACAGGGCTATCAGCCCCAGCATTTT; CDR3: CASSADGQGYQPQHF
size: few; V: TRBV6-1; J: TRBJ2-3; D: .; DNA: TGTGCCAGCAGTGAGGCCCCTAGCACAGATACGCAGTATTTT; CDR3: CASSEAPSTDTQYF
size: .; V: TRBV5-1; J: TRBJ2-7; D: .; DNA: TGCGCCAGCAGCTTGGGGGCCCCCCAAAAGCAGTACTTC; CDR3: CASSLGAPQKQYF
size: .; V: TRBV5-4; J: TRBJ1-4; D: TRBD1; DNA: TGTGCCAGCAGCCGACTACAGGGGGCGGCGGGTGAAAAACTGTTTTTT; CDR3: CASSRLQGAAGEKLFF
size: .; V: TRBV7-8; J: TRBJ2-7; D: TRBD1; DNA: TGTGCCAGCAGCTTAGAGGGACAGGGAGGGCGCGAGCAGTACTTC; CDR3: CASSLEGQGGREQYF
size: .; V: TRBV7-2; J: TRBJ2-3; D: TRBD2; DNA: TGTGCCAGCAGCCCTAGCGGACTACGCACAGATACGCAGTATTTT; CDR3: CASSPSGLRTDTQYF
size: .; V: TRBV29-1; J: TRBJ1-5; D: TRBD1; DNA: TGCAGCGTTGCGACAGGGGGACAGCCCCAGCATTTT; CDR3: CSVATGGQPQHF
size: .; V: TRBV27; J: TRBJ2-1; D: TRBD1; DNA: TGTGCCAGCAGTTGGACAGGGGGCAATGAGCAGTTCTTC; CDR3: CASSWTGGNEQFF
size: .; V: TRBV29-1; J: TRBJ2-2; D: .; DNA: TGCAGCGTTGAAGATAGGGGTCGGACGGCGCAAAAGACCGGGGAGCTGTTTTTT; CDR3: CSVEDRGRTAQKTGELFF
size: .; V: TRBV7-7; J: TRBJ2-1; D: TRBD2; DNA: TGTGCTAGCAGTTCAACGGGGGGGTGGGGCAATGAGCAGTTCTTC; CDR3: CASSSTGGWGNEQFF
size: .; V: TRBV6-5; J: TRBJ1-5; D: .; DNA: TGTGCCAGCAGTTACGAGGCAAGTCAGCCCCAGCATTTT; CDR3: CASSYEASQPQHF